A single sample is the source of the 27 T cell receptor beta chains below, sequenced in a study of cytomegalovirus exposure and HLA in healthy donors. It was with 60 Vbeta and 13 Jbeta primers that the PCR ran. Profiled with immunoSEQ multiplex PCR; TCRdb holds only in-frame clones, not every one. The table has some 65,000 clones, 60% to 80% seen once. The specimen sequenced was PBMCs. Receptor source: a woman aged 40 to 50 in good health and CMV-seropositive.

This clone turned up a few times. This chain uses TRBV9 with TRBJ1-4; no clear D gene. The CDR3 is 15 residues long. Germline assignment: CDR1 SGDLS and CDR2 YYNGEE. Trimming removed 2 bases from V and 0 bases from J, with 8 bases in between. CDR3 sequence (DNA): TGTGCCAGCAGCGTCGGAGGGTCAACTAATGAAAAACTGTTTTTT. Protein sequence: CASSVGGSTNEKLFF.

The chain has TRBV6-5 and TRBJ2-1; D perhaps matches TRBD2 (5 bases). V lost 0 bases and J lost 8, with 11 bases in between. The CDR3 is 14 residues long. Germline V gene data show CDR1 as MNHEY and CDR2 as SVGAGI. The CDR3 nucleotides are TGTGCCAGCAGTTACTCCGAGGGTTTGGATGAGCAGTTCTTC. Encoded protein: CASSYSEGLDEQFF.

This chain links TRBV5-1 with TRBJ1-1; D possibly corresponds to TRBD1 (6 bases). Trimming took off 2 bases at V and 4 bases at J, with 15 bases between the two ends. This CDR3 contains 15 residues. Per the germline V gene, CDR1 is SGHRS and CDR2 is YFSETQ. Here the CDR3 DNA reads TGCGCCAGCAGCTTCAACAGGGTAGGAGGCACTGAAGCTTTCTTT. Translated, it gives CASSFNRVGGTEAFF.

This clone was seen more than once but under ten times. V usage is TRBV7-9 and J usage is TRBJ2-3; D may be TRBD2 (6 bases). The CDR3 consists of 16 residues. The germline gives CDR1 SEHNR, CDR2 FQNEAQ (reference sequence). V was trimmed by 3 bases and J by 1 base, leaving 14 bases between them. This CDR3 is CASSFEGQRGTDTQYF. DNA of the CDR3: TGTGCCAGCAGCTTCGAAGGGCAGCGGGGCACAGATACGCAGTATTTT. The variable domain in full, with the rest retrieved from reference TRBV7-9 and TRBJ2-3, is DTGVSQNPRHKITKRGQNVTFRCDPISEHNRLYWYRQTLGQGPEFLTYFQNEAQLEKSRLLSDRFSAERPKGSFSTLEIQRTEQGDSAMYLCASSFEGQRGTDTQYFGPGTRLTVL.

This clone was recorded only once. This specimen includes other DNA sequences encoding the same CDR3. This chain connects TRBV6-1 to TRBJ1-5; the D is unclear. The CDR3 contains 12 residues. V was clipped by 1 base and J by 7 bases, with 5 bases between them. Germline V gene lookup returns CDR1 MNHNS and CDR2 SASEGT. The CDR3 DNA sequence: TGTGCCAGCAGTGAAGGTGGCCAGCCCCAGCATTTT. It encodes CASSEGGQPQHF.

This chain joins TRBV18 and TRBJ2-1; 16 bases agree with TRBD2. The CDR3 covers 18 residues. V shed 6 bases, J shed 7 bases, and the junction held 12 bases outside the gene matches. The V gene's germline CDR1 is KGHSH and CDR2 LQKENI. DNA of the CDR3: TGTGCCAGCTCGCATCTTCCGGGACTAGCGGGGGGGCAAAATGAGCAGTTCTTC. The encoded protein is CASSHLPGLAGGQNEQFF.

The chain has TRBV9 and TRBJ1-2; 7 positions match TRBD1. The V gene's germline CDR1 is SGDLS and CDR2 YYNGEE. Trimming removed 0 bases from V and 5 bases from J; junction bases left unmatched: 1. This CDR3 is built from 13 residues. The CDR3 here is CASSVEQGYGYTF. The CDR3 coding sequence is TGTGCCAGCAGCGTAGAACAGGGGTATGGCTACACCTTC.

This chain connects TRBV7-9 to TRBJ2-7; 8 bases align to TRBD1. Germline V gives CDR1 SEHNR, CDR2 FQNEAQ (reference sequence). After removal of 4 bases from V and 0 bases from J, the junction contained 8 bases not matched to a gene. The CDR3 consists of 16 residues. The CDR3 protein is CASSSVGQGPSYEQYF. CDR3 in DNA: TGTGCCAGCAGCTCAGTAGGACAGGGCCCCTCCTACGAGCAGTACTTC.

The V call is TRBV2, the J call TRBJ2-2; the match to TRBD2 covers 9 bases. The germline CDR1 and CDR2 sequences are SNHLY and FYNNEI. This CDR3 has 16 residues. V was pared by 5 bases and J by 4 bases, with 8 bases of the junction left unmatched. DNA for the CDR3: TGTGCCAGCAGTCTGAGCGGGGGGTCCCTCACCGGGGAGCTGTTTTTT. Translating it yields CASSLSGGSLTGELFF.

This chain links TRBV5-1 with TRBJ1-1; 7 positions match TRBD1. CDR3 length: 15 residues. Trimming removed 3 bases from V and 5 bases from J; junction bases left unmatched: 10. CDR1 is SGHRS and CDR2 is YFSETQ in the germline V gene. The CDR3 is CASSSGTVAGTEAFF. CDR3 coding DNA: TGCGCCAGCAGCTCGGGGACAGTCGCAGGGACTGAAGCTTTCTTT. The full variable domain, its missing parts supplied by reference TRBV5-1 and TRBJ1-1, is KAGVTQTPRYLIKTRGQQVTLSCSPISGHRSVSWYQQTPGQGLQFLFEYFSETQRNKGNFPGRFSGRQFSNSRSEMNVSTLELGDSALYLCASSSGTVAGTEAFFGQGTRLTVV.

The V gene is TRBV29-1, the J gene TRBJ2-7; TRBD1 aligns across 11 bases. Losses at the gene ends were 6 bases for V and 11 bases for J; bases not matched to a gene: 12. Germline CDR1 SQVTM, CDR2 ANQGSEA. The CDR3 has 13 amino acids. CDR3 DNA sequence: TGCAGCGTGTCTCCGGGACAGGGGGAAGAGGAGTACTTC. It encodes CSVSPGQGEEEYF.

With respect to this clone: The junction shows a germline mismatch at one end, possibly a read error. The rearrangement links TRBV11-2 to TRBJ1-3; D perhaps matches TRBD1 (5 bases). The CDR3 covers 14 residues. Germline CDR1 and CDR2: SGHAT and FQNNGV. The CDR3 loop reads CASSPWDSRNTIYF. The CDR3, as DNA: TGTGCCAGCAGCCCCTGGGACTCTCGAAACACCATATATTTT.

The chain combines TRBV5-1 with TRBJ2-5; 7 bases are a match to TRBD2. With 0 bases clipped from V and 5 bases from J, the junction kept 7 bases outside the gene matches. Germline V lookup: CDR1 SGHRS, CDR2 YFSETQ. This CDR3 has 15 amino acids. The CDR3 DNA reads TGCGCCAGCAGCTTGGCCGGGGGGTTAGGGGAGACCCAGTACTTC. It codes for CASSLAGGLGETQYF.

The CDR3 region has the DNA TGTGCCAGCAGTGAAGAAGCCATCTCCTATAATTCACCCCTCCACTTT. The encoded protein is CASSEEAISYNSPLHF. The chain is built from TRBV6-1 and TRBJ1-6, with no clear D. The V gene's germline CDR1 is MNHNS and CDR2 SASEGT. V was pared by 1 base and J by 0 bases, with 7 bases between. The CDR3 is 16 residues long.

V gene TRBV7-8 combines with J gene TRBJ2-7; D possibly corresponds to TRBD1 (7 bases). Deletions cut 2 bases from V and 11 bases from J, with 16 bases between. Germline lookup yields CDR1 SGHVS and CDR2 FQNEAQ. The CDR3 extends over 13 amino acids. The CDR3 region has the DNA TGTGCCAGCAGCTTAACAGGGGACTGGGAAAAGTACTTC. Translating gives CASSLTGDWEKYF.

The V and J genes are TRBV7-2 and TRBJ1-5, with TRBD1 matching over 8 bases. The germline V gene encodes CDR1 SGHTA and CDR2 FQGNSA. The CDR3 has 15 amino acids. Trimming took 3 bases from V and 1 from J; bases not matched to a gene: 2. CDR3 coding DNA: TGTGCCAGCAGCTTCCAGGGGGCAAGCAATCAGCCCCAGCATTTT. This encodes CASSFQGASNQPQHF. Supplemented by reference TRBV7-2 and TRBJ1-5, the full variable domain reads GAGVSQSPSNKVTEKGKDVELRCDPISGHTALYWYRQSLGQGLEFLIYFQGNSAPDKSGLPSDRFSAERTGGSVSTLTIQRTQQEDSAVYLCASSFQGASNQPQHFGDGTRLSIL.

This clone was seen a handful of times. The identical CDR3 is also encoded by other nucleotide sequences in the sample. V is TRBV5-1 and J is TRBJ2-7; 8 bases agree with TRBD1. The CDR3 is 14 amino acids. With V trimmed by 3 bases and J by 0 bases, 2 bases remained unmatched. Germline V gene sequence: CDR1 SGHRS, CDR2 YFSETQ. The CDR3 sequence is CASSSTGGSYEQYF. The CDR3 region has the DNA TGCGCCAGCAGCTCCACAGGGGGCTCCTACGAGCAGTACTTC.

The chain employs TRBV6-4 and TRBJ2-2, with TRBD1 matching over 8 bases. The CDR3 extends over 12 amino acids. Trimming cost V 8 bases and J 4 bases; bases outside gene matches: 0. Germline values: CDR1 MRHNA, CDR2 SNTAGT. In DNA form, the CDR3 reads TGTGCCAGCGGACAGGGCACCGGGGAGCTGTTTTTT. Protein sequence: CASGQGTGELFF.

The chain employs TRBV6-5 and TRBJ1-2; TRBD1 is a possible D gene (6 bases). Trimming pared 5 bases from V and 3 bases from J, leaving 10 bases between. The CDR3 is made up of 13 amino acids. The germline V gene encodes CDR1 MNHEY and CDR2 SVGAGI. The CDR3 DNA is TGTGCCAGCAGTATAAACAGGGACTATGGCTACACCTTC. Translation gives CASSINRDYGYTF.

This clone has a single count. The rearrangement links TRBV7-3 to TRBJ2-1, with 9 bases matching TRBD2. There are 14 residues in the CDR3. J gave up 7 bases and V 5 bases, and 6 bases lay outside the gene matches. CDR1 is SGHTA and CDR2 is FQGTGA in the germline V gene. CDR3 residues: CASSLLAGTNEQFF. Written as DNA, the CDR3 is TGTGCCAGCAGCCTGCTAGCGGGGACTAATGAGCAGTTCTTC.

The chain recombines TRBV9 with TRBJ1-1; no firm D call. The germline V and J ends were trimmed by 4 bases and 10 bases, with 17 bases remaining between them. Germline V gene lookup returns CDR1 SGDLS and CDR2 YYNGEE. The CDR3 loop spans 13 amino acids. The DNA for the CDR3 is TGTGCCAGCAGCCCTTGGGCCTCCATGGGAGCTTTCTTT. It codes for CASSPWASMGAFF.

The rearrangement links TRBV7-2 to TRBJ1-1, with 7 bases aligning to TRBD1. Germline trimming cut 6 bases from V and 5 bases from J; bases unmatched to any gene: 6. The CDR3 extends over 13 amino acids. Germline values: CDR1 SGHTA, CDR2 FQGNSA. For the CDR3, the DNA is TGTGCCAGCAGGCTACAGGGGAGAACTGAAGCTTTCTTT. Its translation is CASRLQGRTEAFF.

The J gene is TRBJ1-2, the V gene TRBV30; D gene ambiguous. V lost 2 bases, J lost 2 bases, and 6 bases lay in between. Germline V gene data show CDR1 as GTSNPN and CDR2 as SVGIG (reference sequence). The CDR3 covers 12 residues. CDR3 nucleotides: TGTGCCTGGAGTCGCGGGAACTATGGCTACACCTTC. The encoded protein is CAWSRGNYGYTF.

V and J are TRBV5-1 and TRBJ2-3, with D unresolved. The CDR3 spans 14 residues. Deletions cut 1 base from V and 6 bases from J, with 12 bases between. Germline lookup yields CDR1 SGHRS and CDR2 YFSETQ. The CDR3 nucleotides are TGCGCCAGCAGCTTGAGGCCAGCAGGCGATACGCAGTATTTT. Translation: CASSLRPAGDTQYF.

The chain uses TRBV28 and TRBJ2-6; D is uncertain. Trimming removed 5 bases at V and 0 bases at J, with 5 bases between. This CDR3 spans 14 amino acids. The germline gives CDR1 MDHEN, CDR2 SYDVKM. This CDR3 reads CASSQFSGANVLTF. CDR3 bases: TGTGCCAGCAGTCAGTTCTCTGGGGCCAACGTCCTGACTTTC.

The genes are TRBV18 and TRBJ2-3; TRBD1 might be the D (6 bases). With 1 base removed from V and 2 bases from J, the gap between germline ends came to 10 bases. CDR1 is KGHSH and CDR2 is LQKENI in the germline V gene. The CDR3 is 15 residues long. The CDR3 DNA reads as TGTGCCAGCTCACCACGAGGGGGACCCACAGATACGCAGTATTTT. Encoded protein: CASSPRGGPTDTQYF.

This chain links TRBV6-1 with TRBJ1-4; weak D call: TRBD1 (5 bases). Per the germline V gene, CDR1 is MNHNS and CDR2 is SASEGT. V lost 6 bases, J lost 7 bases, and 9 bases lay in between. This CDR3 spans 12 amino acids. CDR3 amino acids: CASRGTLEKLFF. The CDR3 bases are TGTGCCAGCAGGGGGACTCTTGAAAAACTGTTTTTT.